Listed here are 10 T cell receptor beta chains from one sample, sequenced in a study of cytomegalovirus exposure and HLA in healthy donors. The PCR had 60 Vbeta and 13 Jbeta primers. Generated by immunoSEQ multiplex PCR, the TCRdb table keeps only in-frame clones and is missing some. The sample yields 100,000 to 150,000 clones, 65% to 75% seen once. Sequencing was performed on PBMCs. The receptor source for this set is a woman aged 45 to 65 in good health and CMV-seropositive.

V and J are TRBV11-3 and TRBJ2-5; D possibly corresponds to TRBD1 (5 bases). Per the germline V gene, CDR1 is SGHNT and CDR2 is YENEEA. The CDR3 sequence is 13 residues long. V lost 8 bases and J 1 base, leaving 11 bases between the germline ends. The CDR3: CASRPGAQETQYF. The CDR3, as DNA: TGTGCCAGCCGACCTGGGGCCCAAGAGACCCAGTACTTC.

This rearrangement joins TRBV2 to TRBJ1-2, with a weak D call TRBD1 (6 bases). Trimming cost V 4 bases and J 10 bases, with 16 bases left between them. Per germline, CDR1 SNHLY and CDR2 FYNNEI. The CDR3 loop spans 13 amino acids. The chain's CDR3 is CASSARYQGPYTF. CDR3 bases: TGTGCCAGCAGTGCCCGGTATCAGGGGCCCTACACCTTC.

This clone was counted once. The chain recombines TRBV5-8 with TRBJ1-4, with TRBD1 matching over 9 bases. Germline V gene data show CDR1 as SGHTS and CDR2 as YDEGEE. V dropped 0 bases and J dropped 6; count of bases not matched to a gene: 12. The CDR3 contains 18 residues. CDR3 nucleotides: TGTGCCAGCAGCTTGGGAGCTATGTCAGGACAGGGGCATGAAAAACTGTTTTTT. Translating it yields CASSLGAMSGQGHEKLFF.

The V gene is TRBV6-6, the J gene TRBJ1-4; 8 nucleotides line up with TRBD1. The CDR3 spans 15 residues. J lost 6 bases, V lost 6 bases, and 9 bases had no gene match. Germline V gene lookup returns CDR1 MNHNY and CDR2 SVGAGI (reference sequence). DNA of the CDR3: TGTGCCAGCAGCTTCAGCGGACAGGGAGATGAAAAACTGTTTTTT. Its translation is CASSFSGQGDEKLFF.

The chain joins TRBV6-5 to TRBJ2-5, with a possible D match to TRBD1 (6 bases). The CDR3 has 14 residues. Trimming left V 2 bases short and J 4 bases short, with 11 bases between. From germline, CDR1 is MNHEY and CDR2 SVGAGI. The CDR3 loop reads CASSYGGAGETQYF. The DNA for the CDR3 is TGTGCCAGCAGTTACGGGGGCGCCGGAGAGACCCAGTACTTC.

Note on this clone: The sample holds other DNA sequences that translate to the same CDR3. CDR3 DNA sequence: TGTGCCAGCTCAGGGGAGGAGGAGGGCTACACCTTC. It is translated as CASSGEEEGYTF. The genes are TRBV18 and TRBJ1-2, with D hard to call. The V gene lost 5 bases and the J gene lost 8 bases, with 12 bases spanning the gap. The CDR3 has 12 residues. The V gene's germline CDR1 is KGHSH and CDR2 LQKENI.

The rearrangement links TRBV7-9 to TRBJ1-1; D is perhaps TRBD1 (5 bases). Germline CDR1 SEHNR, CDR2 FQNEAQ (reference sequence). V was pared by 4 bases and J by 6 bases, with 12 bases between. The CDR3 totals 13 residues. CDR3 sequence reads: CASSSAGNSEAFF. CDR3 DNA sequence: TGTGCCAGCAGCTCGGCAGGGAATTCTGAAGCTTTCTTT.

V and J are TRBV6-4 and TRBJ2-5; perhaps TRBD2 as D (6 bases). The CDR3 runs to 15 residues. Trimming shortened V by 3 bases and J by 5 bases, and 16 bases separated the two germline ends. Germline lookup yields CDR1 MRHNA and CDR2 SNTAGT. CDR3 protein: CASSEGVGGSETQYF. For the CDR3, the DNA is TGTGCCAGCAGTGAAGGGGTCGGGGGTAGTGAGACCCAGTACTTC.

This clone has just a few counts. This chain links TRBV7-8 with TRBJ1-5; TRBD1 is a possible D gene (6 bases). The CDR3 runs to 13 residues. The V and J ends lost 5 bases and 7 bases respectively, with 12 bases between them. Germline CDR1 SGHVS, CDR2 FQNEAQ. The CDR3 loop reads CASSQDSSQPQHF. The DNA of the CDR3 is TGTGCCAGCAGCCAGGACAGCTCCCAGCCCCAGCATTTT.

The chain has TRBV30 and TRBJ1-2; tentatively, D is TRBD1 (5 bases). V lost 3 bases, J lost 9 bases, and 11 bases lay in between. The CDR3 sequence is 11 residues long. CDR1 is GTSNPN and CDR2 is SVGIG in the germline V gene (reference sequence). The CDR3 region is CAWSPSGSYTF. CDR3 sequence (DNA): TGTGCCTGGAGCCCCTCAGGGAGCTACACCTTC.